One TCR beta chain is described in this entry. Primed by a sample-barcoded 5' primer and a J-beta primer mix, a second PCR proceeded for roughly 6 to 12 cycles. TCRdb re-analysed the 5' RACE reads in MiXCR, keeping a single row per CDR3 protein. The sample lists approximately 600,000 distinct CDR3 sequences; 45% to 65% were seen once. This record belongs to a study of blood T cells in healthy people across ages. The receptor was isolated from a man between 60 and 75 years old in good health. Sequencing used blood.

The CDR3 sequence: CASSSVRGRYGYTF. Here the CDR3 DNA reads TGTGCCAGCAGTTCCGTTAGGGGTCGGTATGGCTACACCTTC. V usage is TRBV6-5 and J usage is TRBJ1-2, with a weak D call TRBD1 (5 bases). The V and J ends lost 4 bases and 5 bases respectively, with 14 bases between them. CDR1 and CDR2 (germline): MNHEY, SVGAGI. This CDR3 is 14 amino acids long.